A single sample is the source of the 4 T cell receptor beta chains below, sequenced in a study of CD8+CD57+ T cells in acquired aplastic anemia. Genomic DNA templated the TCR beta VDJ and CDR3 profiling. Using its own MiXCR run on the reads, TCRdb lists one record per CDR3 protein. The data hold about 470,000 distinct CDR3 sequences, with about a third observed a single time. Before being chosen for sequencing, patients had shown CD8+CD57+ cell expansion by flow cytometry. Source material: sorted CD4+, CD8+, or CD8+CD57+ T cells (not recorded which) from PBMCs. The receptors here all came from a human donor with aplastic anemia.

CDR3 nucleotides: TGTGCCAGCAGGGTGACCTACGGATTCTCTGGAAACACCATATATTTT. Translation: CASRVTYGFSGNTIYF. This rearrangement joins TRBV12-3 or TRBV12-4 to TRBJ1-3; D is unclear. The V gene lost 6 bases and the J gene lost 0 bases, with 15 bases spanning the gap. The CDR3 has 16 amino acids.

This clonotype showed up just a few times. V and J are TRBV11-2 and TRBJ2-1; D unresolved. CDR1 is SGHAT, CDR2 FQNNGV, per germline. Trimming pared 5 bases from V and 6 bases from J, leaving 14 bases between. This CDR3 contains 14 residues. The CDR3 loop reads CASSAQRVGNEQFF. CDR3 in DNA: TGTGCCAGCAGCGCCCAAAGGGTGGGCAATGAGCAGTTCTTC.

There are a few counts of this clonotype. The chain recombines TRBV15 with TRBJ1-2; the match to TRBD1 covers 9 bases. The trim removed 10 bases at V and 5 bases at J, leaving 11 bases unmatched. CDR3 length: 14 amino acids. Germline values: CDR1 LNHNV, CDR2 YYDKDF (reference sequence). CDR3 sequence reads: CASSRLGQGYGYTF. DNA of the CDR3: TGTGCCAGCTCACGATTGGGACAGGGATATGGCTACACCTTC.

The chain recombines TRBV30 with TRBJ2-6; D is ambiguous. Germline-derived CDR1 and CDR2 are GTSNPN and SVGIG (reference sequence). Between the trimmed V and J ends, which lost 1 base and 3 bases, there was a span of 4 bases. The CDR3 has 13 residues. This CDR3 is CAWSDSGANVLTF. Here the CDR3 DNA reads TGTGCCTGGAGTGACAGTGGGGCCAACGTCCTGACTTTC.